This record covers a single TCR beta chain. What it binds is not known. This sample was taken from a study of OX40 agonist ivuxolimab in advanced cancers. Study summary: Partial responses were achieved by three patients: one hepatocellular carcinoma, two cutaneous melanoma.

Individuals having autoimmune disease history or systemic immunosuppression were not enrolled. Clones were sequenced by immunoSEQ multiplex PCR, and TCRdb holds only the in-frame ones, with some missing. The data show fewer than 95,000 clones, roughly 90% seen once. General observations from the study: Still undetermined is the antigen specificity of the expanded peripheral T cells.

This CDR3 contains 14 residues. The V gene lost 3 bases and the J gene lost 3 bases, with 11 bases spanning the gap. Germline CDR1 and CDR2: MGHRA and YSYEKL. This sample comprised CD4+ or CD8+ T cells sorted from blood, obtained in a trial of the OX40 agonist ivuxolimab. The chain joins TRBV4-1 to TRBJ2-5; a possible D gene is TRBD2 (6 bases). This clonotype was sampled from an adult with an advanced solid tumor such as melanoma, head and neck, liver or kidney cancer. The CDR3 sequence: CASSHPSEEETQYF. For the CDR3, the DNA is TGCGCCAGCAGCCACCCTAGCGAAGAAGAGACCCAGTACTTC.